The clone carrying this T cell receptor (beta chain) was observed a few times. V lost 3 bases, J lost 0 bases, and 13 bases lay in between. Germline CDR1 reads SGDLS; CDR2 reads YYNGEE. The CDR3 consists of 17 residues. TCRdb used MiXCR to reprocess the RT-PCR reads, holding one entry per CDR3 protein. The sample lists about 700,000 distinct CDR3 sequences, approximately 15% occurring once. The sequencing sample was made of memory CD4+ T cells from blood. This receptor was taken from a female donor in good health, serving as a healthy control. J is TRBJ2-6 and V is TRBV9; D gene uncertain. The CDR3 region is CASSARAANSGANVLTF. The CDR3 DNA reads TGTGCCAGCAGCGCACGGGCGGCCAACTCTGGGGCCAACGTCCTGACTTTC.